The 12 T cell receptor beta chains listed next were all sequenced from one sample in a study of blood T cell repertoires in COVID-19. The assay was immunoSEQ multiplex PCR, and TCRdb's table has in-frame clones only and misses some. The sample lists around 160,000 clones; 80% were seen once. Sequencing was performed on PBMCs or T cells enriched from blood (not recorded which). The receptor set was obtained from a woman in her fifties or sixties who had recovered from COVID-19.

CDR3 sequence: CASSSTGGANTGELFF. CDR3 bases: TGTGCCAGCTCATCCACCGGGGGGGCCAACACCGGGGAGCTGTTTTTT. The rearrangement uses TRBV18 and TRBJ2-2; TRBD2 matches 8 bases. This CDR3 comprises 16 residues. V dropped 5 bases and J dropped 2; count of bases not matched to a gene: 7. Germline assignment: CDR1 KGHSH and CDR2 LQKENI.

The rearrangement links TRBV5-1 to TRBJ1-1; 9 positions match TRBD1. Trimming took 7 bases from V and 2 from J; bases not matched to a gene: 3. CDR3 length: 13 residues. Germline assignment: CDR1 SGHRS and CDR2 YFSETQ. The CDR3 DNA follows: TGCGCCAGCGGGGACAGGGCTAACACTGAAGCTTTCTTT. Translating gives CASGDRANTEAFF.

This clone was counted a single time. The J gene is TRBJ1-3, the V gene TRBV11-2; 8 bases agree with TRBD1. The CDR3 length is 16 residues. Germline V lookup: CDR1 SGHAT, CDR2 FQNNGV. With 6 bases clipped from V and 4 bases from J, the junction kept 11 bases outside the gene matches. The CDR3 nucleotides read TGTGCCAGCAGATCCCCCGGACAGGGCTTAGGAAACACCATATATTTT. Translation: CASRSPGQGLGNTIYF.

This clone was picked up a small number of times. The genes are TRBV6-1 and TRBJ2-2; a weak D match, TRBD2 (7 bases). Germline V lookup: CDR1 MNHNS, CDR2 SASEGT. This CDR3 has 15 amino acids. Trimming pared 1 base from V and 5 bases from J, leaving 11 bases between. CDR3 loop: CASSEGGGATGELFF. The CDR3 coding sequence is TGTGCCAGCAGTGAAGGCGGGGGCGCAACCGGGGAGCTGTTTTTT.

This clone came up a few times. The V gene is TRBV18, the J gene TRBJ2-5; 7 nucleotides agree with TRBD1. This CDR3 has 15 residues. CDR1 KGHSH and CDR2 LQKENI come from the germline V gene. V lost 2 bases to trimming and J lost 3 bases; unmatched junction nucleotides: 6. The CDR3 sequence is CASSPATGLEETQYF. The CDR3 nucleotides are TGTGCCAGCTCACCAGCGACAGGGCTGGAAGAGACCCAGTACTTC.

A single count supports this clone. This sequence joins TRBV6-5 and TRBJ1-2; the match to TRBD1 covers 7 bases. The CDR3 has 15 residues. V lost 8 bases to trimming and J lost 0 bases; unmatched junction nucleotides: 9. CDR1 MNHEY and CDR2 SVGAGI come from the germline V gene. The CDR3 loop is CASRTRQGSNYGYTF. The CDR3 DNA follows: TGTGCCAGCCGAACCCGACAGGGCTCTAACTATGGCTACACCTTC.

The chain combines TRBV29-1 with TRBJ2-5; 10 nucleotides agree with TRBD2. The germline gives CDR1 SQVTM, CDR2 ANQGSEA. The CDR3 loop spans 17 amino acids. V gave up 5 bases and J gave up 1 base; unmatched junction bases: 13. DNA for the CDR3: TGCAGCGTTTGGTCTAGCGGGGGCTCCCGGGGCCAAGAGACCCAGTACTTC. Protein: CSVWSSGGSRGQETQYF. Together with reference TRBV29-1 and TRBJ2-5, the CDR3 gives the full variable domain: SAVISQKPSRDICQRGTSLTIQCQVDSQVTMMFWYRQQPGQSLTLIATANQGSEATYESGFVIDKFPISRPNLTFSTLTVSNMSPEDSSIYLCSVWSSGGSRGQETQYFGPGTRLLVL.

To note about this clone: The sample holds other DNA sequences that translate to the same CDR3. The chain recombines TRBV6-5 with TRBJ1-2, with D uncertain. Trimming left V 0 bases short and J 2 bases short, with 7 bases between. This CDR3 spans 14 amino acids. Germline values: CDR1 MNHEY, CDR2 SVGAGI. Written as DNA, the CDR3 is TGTGCCAGCAGTTACTCGAACTCGAACTATGGCTACACCTTC. Its protein is CASSYSNSNYGYTF.

This clone was counted only a few times. The V call is TRBV2, the J call TRBJ1-1; 11 nucleotides match TRBD1. In germline, CDR1 is SNHLY, CDR2 FYNNEI. This CDR3 is 18 amino acids long. V lost 4 bases, J lost 4 bases, and 14 bases stayed unmatched. This chain's CDR3 is CASSVVFRSGTGGTEAFF. The DNA of the CDR3 is TGTGCCAGCAGTGTTGTGTTCAGATCCGGGACAGGGGGCACTGAAGCTTTCTTT.

The chain has TRBV18 and TRBJ1-3, with a possible D match to TRBD1 (5 bases). The germline V gene has CDR1 KGHSH and CDR2 LQKENI. Between the trimmed V and J ends, which lost 3 bases and 4 bases, there was a span of 13 bases. This CDR3 comprises 15 residues. The CDR3 spells CASSPNRQGGNTIYF. The CDR3 DNA follows: TGTGCCAGCTCACCGAATCGGCAGGGAGGAAACACCATATATTTT.

In nucleotides, the CDR3 is TGTGCCAGCAGTGAAAACGTTGCAGGGGCCTATGGCTACACCTTC. As protein: CASSENVAGAYGYTF. The rearrangement joins TRBV2 to TRBJ1-2; D perhaps matches TRBD1 (6 bases). The CDR3 sequence is 15 residues long. Germline V gene lookup returns CDR1 SNHLY and CDR2 FYNNEI. Trimming left V 2 bases short and J 4 bases short, with 14 bases between.

The rearrangement joins TRBV19 to TRBJ2-3, with 8 bases that match TRBD2. Germline V CDR1 and CDR2: LNHDA, SQIVND (reference sequence). The CDR3 is made up of 16 amino acids. The V segment lost 2 bases and the J segment 1 base; nucleotides outside the gene matches: 5. The chain's CDR3 is CASSINRGGRTDTQYF. The CDR3 coding sequence is TGTGCCAGTAGTATAAACCGGGGGGGGCGCACAGATACGCAGTATTTT.